The T cell receptor beta chain under discussion was sequenced for a study of monozygotic twins with cystic fibrosis. Findings and caveats of the study: Low clonality (median around 0.0096) suggested a mostly naive repertoire.

CDR1 is SGHTA, CDR2 FQGNSA, per germline. The CDR3 consists of 14 residues. V shed 5 bases and J shed 5 bases, with 15 bases lying between them. Repertoires were generated with immunoSEQ multiplex PCR, while TCRdb's copy carries only in-frame clones and drops some. This sample has 30,000 to 40,000 clones; roughly 96% occur once, and the top ten carry 0.17%. About this clone itself: The antigen remains undetermined.

This TCR came from a girl aged 2 to 10 with cystic fibrosis. V and J are TRBV7-2 and TRBJ1-1; TRBD1 might be the D (6 bases). Sequenced input: blood. The CDR3 sequence is CASSTDRPWTEAFF. The CDR3 region has the DNA TGTGCCAGCAGCACCGACAGGCCGTGGACTGAAGCTTTCTTT.